The T cell receptor (beta chain) under discussion was sequenced for a study of regulatory T cells in long-lasting Graves disease. Indicated time point: persistent/refractory GD, antithyroid drugs over 5 years with positive TRAb. From PBMCs, RNA was extracted and then used to make the TCR library. This clonotype was seen many times. Arm-PCR of CDR3 regions and iRepertoire HTBI primers were used to build TCR beta libraries. TCRdb independently ran MiXCR on the multiplex PCR reads; one entry per CDR3 protein. The table includes over 300,000 distinct CDR3 sequences, around 20% detected once. Sequenced material: peripheral blood mononuclear cells (PBMCs), taken when the disease was refractory, from a patient treated with antithyroid drugs. The clonotype was recovered from a female donor with Graves disease.

CDR3 sequence (DNA): TGTGCCAGCAGCCTAAAGGGGGCAAACATTCAGTACTTC. Amino acid sequence: CASSLKGANIQYF. The rearrangement joins TRBV3-1 to TRBJ2-4, with TRBD1 matching 7 bases. J gave up 6 bases and V 4 bases, and 3 bases lay outside the gene matches. The germline CDR1 and CDR2 sequences are LGHDT and YNNKEL (reference sequence). This CDR3 spans 13 amino acids.